A selection of T cell receptor beta chains follows, all from one sample in a study of blood T cell repertoires in COVID-19. Sequencing was performed with immunoSEQ multiplex PCR; in TCRdb, only in-frame clones are kept and a portion is missing. The profile covers about 220,000 clones, with 65% to 85% appearing a single time and around 13% taken by the ten largest. Sequencing used peripheral blood. Receptors were obtained from a human donor in a cohort sampled during active COVID-19. Both conserved end residues are part of each CDR3. The D gene is left open where the match is weak. Clone size is stated in some rows and not others, as once, few, many or a class when expanded.

CDR3 DNA: TGTGCCATCAGTGAATACAGGGAGGAAGCTTTCTTT; CDR3 protein: CAISEYREEAFF; clone size: -; V gene: TRBV10-3; D gene: -; J gene: TRBJ1-1
CDR3 DNA: TGTGCCACCAGTGATTTGACTAGCGGCGCGGCGGATGAGCAGTTCTTC; CDR3 protein: CATSDLTSGAADEQFF; clone size: once; V gene: TRBV24-1; D gene: TRBD2; J gene: TRBJ2-1
CDR3 DNA: TGTGCCACCAGTGATTTTAAGGGACTAGCGGGGGAGGATACGCAGTATTTT; CDR3 protein: CATSDFKGLAGEDTQYF; clone size: -; V gene: TRBV24-1; D gene: TRBD2; J gene: TRBJ2-3
CDR3 DNA: TGTGCCATCAGGGACAGGGGTGGAAACACCATATATTTT; CDR3 protein: CAIRDRGGNTIYF; clone size: -; V gene: TRBV10-3; D gene: TRBD1; J gene: TRBJ1-3
CDR3 DNA: TGTGCCACCGACTTTACAGGGGGCGGCTATGGCTACACCTTC; CDR3 protein: CATDFTGGGYGYTF; clone size: once; V gene: TRBV7-8; D gene: TRBD1; J gene: TRBJ1-2
CDR3 DNA: TGTGCCAGCAGCTCCCTGGTGGCAGGGCACAATGAGCAGTTCTTC; CDR3 protein: CASSSLVAGHNEQFF; clone size: -; V gene: TRBV11-3; D gene: -; J gene: TRBJ2-1
CDR3 DNA: TGTGCCAGCAGCTTAGATCCAGGTCTCAATGAAAAACTGTTTTTT; CDR3 protein: CASSLDPGLNEKLFF; clone size: -; V gene: TRBV7-2; D gene: -; J gene: TRBJ1-4
CDR3 DNA: TGTGCCAGCAGTGAATGGAGTTTTGGCAGTTCGGGGGGTGGGGAGCTGTTTTTT; CDR3 protein: CASSEWSFGSSGGGELFF; clone size: -; V gene: TRBV25-1; D gene: TRBD2; J gene: TRBJ2-2
CDR3 DNA: TGTGCCAGCAGTTCAATCTACAGGGGGCTAGAAAAGCAGTTTAACTATGGCTACACCTTC; CDR3 protein: CASSSIYRGLEKQFNYGYTF; clone size: -; V gene: TRBV27; D gene: TRBD1; J gene: TRBJ1-2
CDR3 DNA: TGTGCCAGCACTGGTGGGCAGAATCAGCCCCAGCATTTT; CDR3 protein: CASTGGQNQPQHF; clone size: -; V gene: TRBV6-5; D gene: -; J gene: TRBJ1-5
CDR3 DNA: TGTGCCATCTCGACTAGCGGGAGAGCTGCAGATACGCAGTATTTT; CDR3 protein: CAISTSGRAADTQYF; clone size: once; V gene: TRBV10-3; D gene: TRBD2; J gene: TRBJ2-3
CDR3 DNA: TGCGCCAGCAGACCGCCTTGGGACAGCTCCTACGAGCAGTACTTC; CDR3 protein: CASRPPWDSSYEQYF; clone size: few; V gene: TRBV5-1; D gene: TRBD1; J gene: TRBJ2-7
CDR3 DNA: TGTGCCAGCAGCGTAGTGGCGGGCGGCCCCTCCTACGAGCAGTACTTC; CDR3 protein: CASSVVAGGPSYEQYF; clone size: once; V gene: TRBV7-2; D gene: -; J gene: TRBJ2-7
CDR3 DNA: TGTGCCAGTAGTGACCGGGACAAGGATTCACCCCTCCACTTT; CDR3 protein: CASSDRDKDSPLHF; clone size: -; V gene: TRBV19; D gene: -; J gene: TRBJ1-6
CDR3 DNA: TGTGCCAGCAGCGTGGACAGGGCCAACACTGAAGCTTTCTTT; CDR3 protein: CASSVDRANTEAFF; clone size: -; V gene: TRBV11-2; D gene: TRBD1; J gene: TRBJ1-1
CDR3 DNA: TGTGCCAGCAGCTTCGGTACAGGGGTTGAGTACTATGGCTACACCTTC; CDR3 protein: CASSFGTGVEYYGYTF; clone size: -; V gene: TRBV5-4; D gene: TRBD1; J gene: TRBJ1-2
CDR3 DNA: TGCGCCAGCACCTACCTGCACGGGGGAGAGACCCAGTACTTC; CDR3 protein: CASTYLHGGETQYF; clone size: -; V gene: TRBV10-1; D gene: -; J gene: TRBJ2-5
CDR3 DNA: TGTGCCAGTAGTATTGCGGGGGGGCTTGAGACCCAGTACTTC; CDR3 protein: CASSIAGGLETQYF; clone size: once; V gene: TRBV19; D gene: TRBD2; J gene: TRBJ2-5
CDR3 DNA: TGTGCCAGCAGTTCAGTAGGACAAATGAACACTGAAGCTTTCTTT; CDR3 protein: CASSSVGQMNTEAFF; clone size: -; V gene: TRBV28; D gene: -; J gene: TRBJ1-1
CDR3 DNA: TGTGCCAGCAGTCTCTCCAGGGGGACCTACGAGCAGTACTTC; CDR3 protein: CASSLSRGTYEQYF; clone size: -; V gene: TRBV2; D gene: TRBD1; J gene: TRBJ2-7
CDR3 DNA: TGTGCCAGCAGCCGGGAGGCTCCGTCCCCCTACGAGCAGTACTTC; CDR3 protein: CASSREAPSPYEQYF; clone size: -; V gene: TRBV13; D gene: TRBD2; J gene: TRBJ2-7
CDR3 DNA: TGTGCCAGCAGTGAAGGGGGAGGTAACTATGGCTACACCTTC; CDR3 protein: CASSEGGGNYGYTF; clone size: -; V gene: TRBV6-1; D gene: -; J gene: TRBJ1-2
CDR3 DNA: TGTGCCACCAGCAGAGGCGGGGGGGGAAACACTGAAGCTTTCTTT; CDR3 protein: CATSRGGGGNTEAFF; clone size: -; V gene: TRBV15; D gene: -; J gene: TRBJ1-1
CDR3 DNA: TGTGCCAGCAGTGGGGGCGCGAGCTCCTACAATGAGCAGTTCTTC; CDR3 protein: CASSGGASSYNEQFF; clone size: -; V gene: TRBV2; D gene: -; J gene: TRBJ2-1
CDR3 DNA: TGTGCCAGCAGCTCCATCTCGGCGCCCGGGGGGGCCGATGAGCAGTTCTTC; CDR3 protein: CASSSISAPGGADEQFF; clone size: -; V gene: TRBV7-3; D gene: TRBD2; J gene: TRBJ2-1
CDR3 DNA: TGTGCCAGCAGTTTCCGACCGACAGGGGAAGGCTACACCTTC; CDR3 protein: CASSFRPTGEGYTF; clone size: -; V gene: TRBV6-5; D gene: TRBD1; J gene: TRBJ1-2
CDR3 DNA: TGCAGCGTGCGGGTAGGTCCGGAATATGGCTACACCTTC; CDR3 protein: CSVRVGPEYGYTF; clone size: -; V gene: TRBV29-1; D gene: -; J gene: TRBJ1-2
CDR3 DNA: TGTGCCAGCTCAAGACAGGGGACCCCTCGAGAGACCCAGTACTTC; CDR3 protein: CASSRQGTPRETQYF; clone size: -; V gene: TRBV18; D gene: TRBD1; J gene: TRBJ2-5
CDR3 DNA: TGTGCCAGCAGTGCCAACCTCGGACAGGGAAATGAAAAACTGTTTTTT; CDR3 protein: CASSANLGQGNEKLFF; clone size: -; V gene: TRBV6-1; D gene: TRBD1; J gene: TRBJ1-4
CDR3 DNA: TGTGCCAGCAGTGGCGGGGGGTATGTGGGTGAGCAGTTCTTC; CDR3 protein: CASSGGGYVGEQFF; clone size: once; V gene: TRBV25-1; D gene: TRBD2; J gene: TRBJ2-1
CDR3 DNA: TGTGCCAGTAGTATAGATCTAAGGCAGGTGAACACTGAAGCTTTCTTT; CDR3 protein: CASSIDLRQVNTEAFF; clone size: -; V gene: TRBV19; D gene: -; J gene: TRBJ1-1
CDR3 DNA: TGTGCCAGCTCACCCCGGGACAGGGCCTACGAGCAGTACTTC; CDR3 protein: CASSPRDRAYEQYF; clone size: -; V gene: TRBV18; D gene: TRBD1; J gene: TRBJ2-7
CDR3 DNA: TGTGCCAGCAGTGTGTTGTCGGGGACCGGGGAGCTGTTTTTT; CDR3 protein: CASSVLSGTGELFF; clone size: -; V gene: TRBV2; D gene: -; J gene: TRBJ2-2
CDR3 DNA: TGTGCCAGCAGTTCACAGGGCACTCAAGAGACCCAGTACTTC; CDR3 protein: CASSSQGTQETQYF; clone size: -; V gene: TRBV28; D gene: -; J gene: TRBJ2-5
CDR3 DNA: TGTGCCAGCAGGCTCGCAGGGGGAAAAGCTTTCTTT; CDR3 protein: CASRLAGGKAFF; clone size: -; V gene: TRBV28; D gene: TRBD1; J gene: TRBJ1-1
CDR3 DNA: TGTGCCAGCAGTGAAGTTGGAGGGAGCTCCTACGAGCAGTACTTC; CDR3 protein: CASSEVGGSSYEQYF; clone size: -; V gene: TRBV6-1; D gene: -; J gene: TRBJ2-7
CDR3 DNA: TGTGCCAGCAGCGAACTAGGGGATACGCAGTATTTT; CDR3 protein: CASSELGDTQYF; clone size: -; V gene: TRBV11-1; D gene: -; J gene: TRBJ2-3
CDR3 DNA: TGTGCCAGCAGCGCCACAGGGGGGCAAGAGACCCAGTACTTC; CDR3 protein: CASSATGGQETQYF; clone size: once; V gene: TRBV11-2; D gene: TRBD1; J gene: TRBJ2-5
CDR3 DNA: TGTGCCAGCAGAACCGGGGGGCCCCCCTCCTACGAGCAGTACTTC; CDR3 protein: CASRTGGPPSYEQYF; clone size: -; V gene: TRBV28; D gene: -; J gene: TRBJ2-7
CDR3 DNA: TGTGCCAGCAGGAATAACAGGGTGCCTTTTACCTACGAGCAGTACTTC; CDR3 protein: CASRNNRVPFTYEQYF; clone size: -; V gene: TRBV11-2; D gene: -; J gene: TRBJ2-7
CDR3 DNA: TGTGCCAGCAGCGTAGTTAGCGGGAGAAACACCGGGGAGCTGTTTTTT; CDR3 protein: CASSVVSGRNTGELFF; clone size: once; V gene: TRBV9; D gene: TRBD2; J gene: TRBJ2-2
CDR3 DNA: TGTGCCAGCAGCGTAGACATTCTTTACGAGCAGTACTTC; CDR3 protein: CASSVDILYEQYF; clone size: -; V gene: TRBV7-2; D gene: -; J gene: TRBJ2-7
CDR3 DNA: TGTGCCAGTAGTATAGATCAAAACAGGGGGAGCTACGAGCAGTACTTC; CDR3 protein: CASSIDQNRGSYEQYF; clone size: -; V gene: TRBV19; D gene: TRBD1; J gene: TRBJ2-7
CDR3 DNA: TGTGCCAGCAGTTTAAACAGGGCGAGCAATGAGCAGTTCTTC; CDR3 protein: CASSLNRASNEQFF; clone size: -; V gene: TRBV27; D gene: -; J gene: TRBJ2-1
CDR3 DNA: TGTGCCAGCAGCCAAGAAGGGAGGTATGAGACCCAGTACTTC; CDR3 protein: CASSQEGRYETQYF; clone size: -; V gene: TRBV3-1/TRBV3-2; D gene: -; J gene: TRBJ2-5
CDR3 DNA: TGTGCCAGCAGCTATACCCGAGGCGGGGGAACTGAAGCTTTCTTT; CDR3 protein: CASSYTRGGGTEAFF; clone size: -; V gene: TRBV7-2; D gene: -; J gene: TRBJ1-1
CDR3 DNA: TGTGCCAGCAGCGTACCGGGACTAGCGAGGACCGGGGAGCTGTTTTTT; CDR3 protein: CASSVPGLARTGELFF; clone size: -; V gene: TRBV5-4; D gene: TRBD2; J gene: TRBJ2-2
CDR3 DNA: TGCGCCAGCAGCTTGCAGGGAGGGAGGACTAATGAAAAACTGTTTTTT; CDR3 protein: CASSLQGGRTNEKLFF; clone size: -; V gene: TRBV5-1; D gene: -; J gene: TRBJ1-4
CDR3 DNA: TGCGCCAGCAGCTTAGGGGGCACAGATACGCAGTATTTT; CDR3 protein: CASSLGGTDTQYF; clone size: -; V gene: TRBV5-1; D gene: -; J gene: TRBJ2-3
CDR3 DNA: TGTGCCAGCAGCGTAGATCCAATAGGGGGGGTGAACACTGAAGCTTTCTTT; CDR3 protein: CASSVDPIGGVNTEAFF; clone size: few; V gene: TRBV9; D gene: -; J gene: TRBJ1-1
CDR3 DNA: TGCAGTGCGGCCGGGTACCCTGAAGCTTTCTTT; CDR3 protein: CSAAGYPEAFF; clone size: -; V gene: TRBV20-1; D gene: -; J gene: TRBJ1-1
CDR3 DNA: TGCGCCAGCAGCCAAGATTATTGGACAGGGCAGTTCTTC; CDR3 protein: CASSQDYWTGQFF; clone size: -; V gene: TRBV4-3; D gene: TRBD1; J gene: TRBJ2-1